Each of the 16 T cell receptor beta chains below was sequenced from the same sample in a study of shared clonotypes between healthy human individuals. Data came from immunoSEQ multiplex PCR; TCRdb stores just in-frame clones and leaves some out. Of 2 million to 2.5 million clones in the sample, 95% are singletons; the top ten hold 0.1% to 0.15%. The sample taken for sequencing was naive CD4+ T cells sorted from blood. The subset: CD45RA+ positively selected. Every receptor here comes from a man between 18 and 35 years old in good health.

The chain couples TRBV7-3 to TRBJ1-5; D unresolved. The CDR3 is 15 amino acids. Trimming left V 9 bases short and J 0 bases short, with 15 bases between. Germline V gene sequence: CDR1 SGHTA, CDR2 FQGTGA. The CDR3 loop reads CARYSEEASNQPQHF. CDR3 DNA sequence: TGTGCCAGGTACTCCGAGGAGGCTAGCAATCAGCCCCAGCATTTT.

This clone was counted once. Other DNA sequences from this sample encode an identical CDR3 as well. V and J are TRBV5-1 and TRBJ2-2; weak D call: TRBD1 (6 bases). V gave up 5 bases and J gave up 0 bases, with 11 bases separating them. The CDR3 extends over 15 amino acids. Germline assignment: CDR1 SGHRS and CDR2 YFSETQ. CDR3 coding DNA: TGCGCCAGCAGTCCAGACAGGCCGAACACCGGGGAGCTGTTTTTT. This codes for CASSPDRPNTGELFF.

This clone was detected only once. The chain employs TRBV5-5 and TRBJ1-2; 9 nucleotides match TRBD1. The ends lost 2 bases at V and 4 bases at J; junction bases unmatched: 3. Germline V lookup: CDR1 SGHKS, CDR2 YYEKEE (reference sequence). This CDR3 comprises 14 residues. The CDR3 DNA is TGTGCCAGCAGCTTAGGGACAGGGACCTATGGCTACACCTTC. It encodes CASSLGTGTYGYTF.

This chain joins TRBV18 and TRBJ2-5, with D possibly being TRBD2 (5 bases). The CDR3 totals 14 residues. With 6 bases removed from V and 5 bases from J, the gap between germline ends came to 16 bases. Germline V lookup: CDR1 KGHSH, CDR2 LQKENI. The CDR3 loop reads CASSRGLGPETQYF. DNA of the CDR3: TGTGCCAGCTCTCGAGGGCTAGGGCCGGAGACCCAGTACTTC.

The chain is built from TRBV4-3 and TRBJ2-3; the match to TRBD2 covers 7 bases. V gave up 2 bases and J gave up 1 base; unmatched junction bases: 3. Germline V gene data show CDR1 as LGHNA and CDR2 as YSLEER. This CDR3 is 15 amino acids long. DNA for the CDR3: TGCGCCAGCAGCCAACGCGGGAGTCGCACAGATACGCAGTATTTT. Residues: CASSQRGSRTDTQYF.

As regards this clone: A read error may produce the germline difference seen at one junction end. This chain uses TRBV6-5 with TRBJ2-1, with TRBD1 matching over 10 bases. This CDR3 region has 16 residues. Germline CDR1 MNHEY, CDR2 SVGAGI. The CDR3 spells CASSSPGGQGYSEQFF. The CDR3 bases are TGTGCCAGCAGTTCCCCGGGGGGACAGGGGTACAGTGAGCAGTTCTTC.

The chain carries TRBV6-5 and TRBJ2-3; 8 positions match TRBD2. Losses at the gene ends were 4 bases for V and 4 bases for J; bases not matched to a gene: 10. The CDR3 length is 16 residues. Per the germline V gene, CDR1 is MNHEY and CDR2 is SVGAGI. The CDR3: CASSSPGGPPSDTQYF. CDR3 DNA sequence: TGTGCCAGCAGTTCTCCGGGGGGGCCTCCCTCAGATACGCAGTATTTT.

The rearrangement joins TRBV5-6 to TRBJ2-5, with TRBD1 matching over 12 bases. Losses at the gene ends were 0 bases for V and 2 bases for J; bases not matched to a gene: 8. Germline loops: CDR1 SGHDT, CDR2 YYEEEE. This CDR3 has 18 residues. CDR3 residues: CASSLGWGTGGNQETQYF. CDR3 DNA: TGTGCCAGCAGCTTGGGTTGGGGGACAGGGGGCAATCAAGAGACCCAGTACTTC. Full variable domain (missing parts from reference TRBV5-6 and TRBJ2-5): DAGVTQSPTHLIKTRGQQVTLRCSPKSGHDTVSWYQQALGQGPQFIFQYYEEEERQRGNFPDRFSGHQFPNYSSELNVNALLLGDSALYLCASSLGWGTGGNQETQYFGPGTRLLVL.

V usage is TRBV5-6 and J usage is TRBJ2-5; TRBD2 aligns across 7 bases. Germline CDR1 is SGHDT and CDR2 is YYEEEE. This CDR3 comprises 16 residues. J lost 1 base, V lost 1 base, and 7 bases had no gene match. The CDR3 reads CASSLRGVAGQETQYF. The CDR3 bases are TGTGCCAGCAGCTTGAGAGGGGTAGCGGGCCAAGAGACCCAGTACTTC.

This clone came up once. V usage is TRBV7-9 and J usage is TRBJ2-7, with a possible D match to TRBD1 (6 bases). The CDR3 has 14 amino acids. CDR1 SEHNR and CDR2 FQNEAQ come from the germline V gene (reference sequence). V was pared by 4 bases and J by 4 bases, with 14 bases between. The CDR3 sequence is CASSWGPGLYEQYF. The CDR3 DNA sequence: TGTGCCAGCAGCTGGGGGCCGGGCCTATACGAGCAGTACTTC.

This rearrangement joins TRBV28 to TRBJ2-7; D possibly corresponds to TRBD1 (6 bases). CDR3 size: 15 residues. CDR1 is MDHEN, CDR2 SYDVKM, per germline. V was pared by 2 bases and J by 4 bases, with 15 bases between. CDR3 loop: CASSLPPRGSYEQYF. CDR3 sequence (DNA): TGTGCCAGCAGTTTACCCCCCAGGGGCTCGTACGAGCAGTACTTC. The variable domain in full, with the rest retrieved from reference TRBV28 and TRBJ2-7, is DVKVTQSSRYLVKRTGEKVFLECVQDMDHENMFWYRQDPGLGLRLIYFSYDVKMKEKGDIPEGYSVSREKKERFSLILESASTNQTSMYLCASSLPPRGSYEQYFGPGTRLTVT.

J is TRBJ1-1 and V is TRBV7-6, with a tentative D call TRBD1 (6 bases). Germline V gene data show CDR1 as SGHVS and CDR2 as FNYEAQ. V was cut by 2 bases and J by 4 bases, with 8 bases left in between. The CDR3 extends over 13 amino acids. The DNA for the CDR3 is TGTGCCAGCAGCTTACAACAGGGCACTGAAGCTTTCTTT. Protein product: CASSLQQGTEAFF.

Points on this clone: The DNA is left out, because the CDR3 cannot be placed on it with certainty; the CDR3 is given as TCRdb lists it. V usage is TRBV6-5 and J usage is TRBJ2-1; TRBD2, as called in the table, went unchecked against the DNA. Germline-derived CDR1 and CDR2 are MNHEY and SVGAGI. The CDR3 contains 16 residues when both ends are counted. CDR3 loop: CASSSSGLAAYNEQFF.

Worth noting for this clone: The identical CDR3 is also encoded by other nucleotide sequences in the sample. The V gene is TRBV30, the J gene TRBJ1-1, with no clear D. This CDR3 contains 11 residues. Germline assignment: CDR1 GTSNPN and CDR2 SVGIG (reference sequence). The ends were cut back, 2 bases at V and 5 bases at J, with 6 bases in the middle. The CDR3 loop reads CAWSRWTEAFF. CDR3 DNA sequence: TGTGCCTGGAGTAGGTGGACTGAAGCTTTCTTT.

The chain couples TRBV28 to TRBJ2-3; 11 bases line up with TRBD1. This CDR3 is built from 15 residues. V gave up 2 bases and J gave up 6 bases; unmatched junction bases: 4. Germline CDR1 MDHEN, CDR2 SYDVKM. The CDR3 loop is CASSLGDRGYDTQYF. The CDR3 coding sequence is TGTGCCAGCAGTTTAGGGGACAGGGGGTACGATACGCAGTATTTT.

This clone was counted a single time. CDR3 nucleotides: TGTGCCAGCAGCTGGCTTCCGGGACAGTCCTACGAGCAGTACTTC. Translation gives CASSWLPGQSYEQYF. V is TRBV27 and J is TRBJ2-7, with 7 nucleotides matching TRBD1. This CDR3 has 15 amino acids. The germline V gene encodes CDR1 MNHEY and CDR2 SMNVEV (reference sequence). The trim removed 6 bases at V and 1 base at J, leaving 9 bases unmatched.